These 9 T cell receptor beta chains were sequenced from one sample in a study of blood T cell repertoires in COVID-19. Sequenced by immunoSEQ multiplex PCR; TCRdb stores in-frame clones only, minus some. Seen here are 150,000 to 200,000 clones, around 83% observed once, and the top ten hold less than 4.5%. The sample consisted of PBMCs or T cells enriched from blood (not recorded which). These receptors all stem from a woman in her forties or fifties in a cohort exposed to, infected with or recovered from COVID-19 (not recorded which).

The chain couples TRBV28 to TRBJ2-1; D might be TRBD1 (6 bases). The V end was cut by 8 bases, the J end by 5 bases, with 19 bases between. Germline V gene data show CDR1 as MDHEN and CDR2 as SYDVKM. The CDR3 sequence is 15 residues long. CDR3 sequence: CASVRDNGSHNEQFF. The CDR3 DNA follows: TGTGCCAGCGTCCGGGACAACGGCTCTCACAATGAGCAGTTCTTC.

The gene calls are TRBV4-3 and TRBJ2-7, with TRBD1 matching 8 bases. Germline V gene data show CDR1 as LGHNA and CDR2 as YSLEER. The CDR3 extends over 15 amino acids. J lost 5 bases, V lost 0 bases, and 6 bases had no gene match. CDR3 protein: CASSQEVLQGDEQYF. The CDR3 DNA sequence: TGCGCCAGCAGCCAAGAAGTCCTACAGGGGGACGAGCAGTACTTC.

This clone was counted a single time. V is TRBV28 and J is TRBJ2-7; possibly TRBD2 for D (6 bases). Germline CDR1 is MDHEN and CDR2 is SYDVKM. Trimming removed 6 bases from V and 3 bases from J, with 9 bases in between. The CDR3 has 12 residues. In DNA form, the CDR3 reads TGTGCCAGCAGCACGGGACTCTACGAGCAGTACTTC. This encodes CASSTGLYEQYF.

The table lists this clone with a count of one. The gene calls are TRBV27 and TRBJ1-2; D ambiguous. This CDR3 has 15 amino acids. The V end was cut by 6 bases, the J end by 4 bases, with 18 bases between. Germline lookup yields CDR1 MNHEY and CDR2 SMNVEV (reference sequence). This CDR3 reads CASRFPQPGSYGYTF. In DNA form, the CDR3 reads TGTGCCAGCAGGTTCCCACAGCCAGGTTCCTATGGCTACACCTTC.

The rearrangement links TRBV28 to TRBJ1-4, with TRBD1 matching 8 bases. The trim removed 5 bases at V and 1 base at J, leaving 12 bases unmatched. CDR3 length: 18 amino acids. Looked up from germline, CDR1 is MDHEN and CDR2 is SYDVKM. CDR3 loop: CASSMAGGARGTNEKLFF. In DNA form, the CDR3 reads TGTGCCAGCAGTATGGCAGGGGGCGCACGGGGAACTAATGAAAAACTGTTTTTT.

The V call is TRBV5-1, the J call TRBJ2-3; a possible D gene is TRBD1 (6 bases). Trimming shortened V by 4 bases and J by 6 bases, and 15 bases separated the two germline ends. CDR3 length: 14 residues. Germline CDR1 SGHRS, CDR2 YFSETQ. The CDR3 sequence: CASSGGSLSDTQYF. CDR3 in DNA: TGCGCCAGCAGCGGGGGCAGTCTCTCGGATACGCAGTATTTT. The whole variable domain, remainder taken from reference TRBV5-1 and TRBJ2-3, is KAGVTQTPRYLIKTRGQQVTLSCSPISGHRSVSWYQQTPGQGLQFLFEYFSETQRNKGNFPGRFSGRQFSNSRSEMNVSTLELGDSALYLCASSGGSLSDTQYFGPGTRLTVL.

This clone was detected only a few times. V usage is TRBV6-2 or TRBV6-3 and J usage is TRBJ1-6; 10 nucleotides align to TRBD1. The CDR3 sequence is 18 residues long. V gave up 0 bases and J gave up 0 bases; unmatched junction bases: 2. Per the germline V gene, CDR1 is MNHEY and CDR2 is SVGEGT. The CDR3 sequence is CASSYSGQGSSYNSPLHF. CDR3 coding DNA: TGTGCCAGCAGTTACTCGGGACAGGGGAGCTCCTATAATTCACCCCTCCACTTT.

This chain connects TRBV7-8 to TRBJ2-1, with TRBD2 matching over 9 bases. Per the germline V gene, CDR1 is SGHVS and CDR2 is FQNEAQ. Trimming at V came to 2 bases and at J to 4 bases, leaving 12 bases not matched to a gene. This CDR3 comprises 18 residues. The CDR3 loop is CASSLNWGSSGVYNEQFF. In DNA form, the CDR3 reads TGTGCCAGCAGCTTAAACTGGGGGTCTAGCGGGGTATACAATGAGCAGTTCTTC.

This chain connects TRBV3-1 (or the pseudogene TRBV3-2) to TRBJ2-5; tentatively, D is TRBD2 (7 bases). Germline CDR1 reads LGHDT; CDR2 reads YNNKEL (reference sequence). V was cut by 0 bases and J by 4 bases, with 9 bases left in between. This CDR3 is built from 14 residues. The CDR3 is CASSQDRGAETQYF. DNA of the CDR3: TGTGCCAGCAGCCAAGATCGGGGGGCAGAGACCCAGTACTTC.